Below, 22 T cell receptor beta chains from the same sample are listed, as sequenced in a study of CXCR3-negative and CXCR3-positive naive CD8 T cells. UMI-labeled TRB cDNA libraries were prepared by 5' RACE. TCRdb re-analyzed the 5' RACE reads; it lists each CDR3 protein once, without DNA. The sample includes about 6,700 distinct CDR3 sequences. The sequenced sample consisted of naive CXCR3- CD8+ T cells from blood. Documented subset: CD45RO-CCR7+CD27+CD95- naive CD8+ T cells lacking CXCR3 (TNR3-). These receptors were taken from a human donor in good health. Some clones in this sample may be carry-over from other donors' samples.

CDR3 sequence reads: CASSLELAGGSSSQYF. The chain carries TRBV5-1 and TRBJ2-3; the D gene TCRdb calls, TRBD2, cannot be checked with no DNA. Germline V gene data show CDR1 as SGHRS and CDR2 as YFSETQ. The CDR3 loop spans 16 amino acids.

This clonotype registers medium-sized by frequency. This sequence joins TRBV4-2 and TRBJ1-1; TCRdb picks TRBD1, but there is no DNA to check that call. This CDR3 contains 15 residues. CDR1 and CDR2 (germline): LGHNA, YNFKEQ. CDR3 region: CASSQGPGINTEAFF.

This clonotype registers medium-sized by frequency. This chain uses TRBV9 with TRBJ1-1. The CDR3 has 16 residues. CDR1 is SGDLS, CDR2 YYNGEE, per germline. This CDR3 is CASSVSGGGMNTEAFF.

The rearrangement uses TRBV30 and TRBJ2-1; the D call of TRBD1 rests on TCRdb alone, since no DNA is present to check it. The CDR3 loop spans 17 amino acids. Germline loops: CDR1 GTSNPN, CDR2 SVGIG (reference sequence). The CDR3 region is CASCSQAGAQGHNEQFF. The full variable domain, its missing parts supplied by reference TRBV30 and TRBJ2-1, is SQTIHQWPATLVQPVGSPLSLECTVEGTSNPNLYWYRQAAGRGLQLLFYSVGIGQISSEVPQNLSASRPQDRQFILSSKKLLLSDSGFYLCASCSQAGAQGHNEQFFGPGTRLTVL.

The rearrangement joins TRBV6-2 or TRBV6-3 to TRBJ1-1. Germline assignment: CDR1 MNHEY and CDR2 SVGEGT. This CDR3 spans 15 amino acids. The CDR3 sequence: CASTLSSTLNTEAFF.

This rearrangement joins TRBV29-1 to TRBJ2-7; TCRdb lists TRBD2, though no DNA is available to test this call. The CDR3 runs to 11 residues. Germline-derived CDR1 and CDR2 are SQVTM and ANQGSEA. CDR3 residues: CSVNSGNEQYF.

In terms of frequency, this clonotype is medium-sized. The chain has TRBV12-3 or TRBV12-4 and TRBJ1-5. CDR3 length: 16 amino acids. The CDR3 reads CASSLWGVGRNQPQHF.

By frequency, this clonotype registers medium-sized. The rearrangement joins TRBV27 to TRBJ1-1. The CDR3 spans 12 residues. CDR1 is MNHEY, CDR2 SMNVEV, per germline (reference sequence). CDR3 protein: CASSLLGTEAFF.

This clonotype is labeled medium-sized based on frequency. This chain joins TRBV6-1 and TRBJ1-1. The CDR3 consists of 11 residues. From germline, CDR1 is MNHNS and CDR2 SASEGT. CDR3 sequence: CASSGAAEAFF.

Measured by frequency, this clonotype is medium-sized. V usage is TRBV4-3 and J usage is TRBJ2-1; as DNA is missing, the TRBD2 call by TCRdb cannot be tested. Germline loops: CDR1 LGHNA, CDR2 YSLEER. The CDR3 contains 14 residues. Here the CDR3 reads CASSGLVSYNEQFF.

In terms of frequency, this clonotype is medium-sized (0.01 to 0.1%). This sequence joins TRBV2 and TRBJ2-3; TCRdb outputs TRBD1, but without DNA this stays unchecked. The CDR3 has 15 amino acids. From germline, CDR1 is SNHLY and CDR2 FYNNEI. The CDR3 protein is CASSRGDRHTDTQYF.

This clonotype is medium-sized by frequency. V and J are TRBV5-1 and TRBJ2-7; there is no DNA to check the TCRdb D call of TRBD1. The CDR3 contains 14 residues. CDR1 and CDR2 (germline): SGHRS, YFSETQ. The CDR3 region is CASSLGQGAREQYF. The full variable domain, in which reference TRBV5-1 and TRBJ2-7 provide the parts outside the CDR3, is KAGVTQTPRYLIKTRGQQVTLSCSPISGHRSVSWYQQTPGQGLQFLFEYFSETQRNKGNFPGRFSGRQFSNSRSEMNVSTLELGDSALYLCASSLGQGAREQYFGPGTRLTVT.

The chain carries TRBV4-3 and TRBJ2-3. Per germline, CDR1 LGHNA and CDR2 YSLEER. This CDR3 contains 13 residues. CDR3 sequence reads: CASSQERTDTQYF.

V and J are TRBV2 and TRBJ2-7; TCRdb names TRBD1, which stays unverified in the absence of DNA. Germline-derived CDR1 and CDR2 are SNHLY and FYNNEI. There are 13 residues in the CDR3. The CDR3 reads CASSEALAPSLYF. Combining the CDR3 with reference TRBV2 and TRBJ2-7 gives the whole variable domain EPEVTQTPSHQVTQMGQEVILRCVPISNHLYFYWYRQILGQKVEFLVSFYNNEISEKSEIFDDQFSVERPDGSNFTLKIRSTKLEDSAMYFCASSEALAPSLYFGPGTRLTVT.

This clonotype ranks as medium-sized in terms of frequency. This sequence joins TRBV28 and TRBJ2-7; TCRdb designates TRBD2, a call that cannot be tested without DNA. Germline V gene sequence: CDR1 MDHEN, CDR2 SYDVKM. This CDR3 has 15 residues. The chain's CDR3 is CASSTAREGVYEQYF.

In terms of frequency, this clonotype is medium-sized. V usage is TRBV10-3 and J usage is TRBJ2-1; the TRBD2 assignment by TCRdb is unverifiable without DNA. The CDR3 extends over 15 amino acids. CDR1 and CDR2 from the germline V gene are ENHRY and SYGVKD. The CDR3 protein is CAISADFHDYNEQFF.

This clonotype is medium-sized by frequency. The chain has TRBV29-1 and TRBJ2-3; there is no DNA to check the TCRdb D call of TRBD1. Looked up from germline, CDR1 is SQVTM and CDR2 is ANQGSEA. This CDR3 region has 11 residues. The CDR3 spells CSVYGQRGQYF.

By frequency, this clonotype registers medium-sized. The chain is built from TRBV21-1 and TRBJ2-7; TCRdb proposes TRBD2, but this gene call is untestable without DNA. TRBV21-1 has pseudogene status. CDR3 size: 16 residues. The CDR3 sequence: CASSKAPGLNPYEQYF.

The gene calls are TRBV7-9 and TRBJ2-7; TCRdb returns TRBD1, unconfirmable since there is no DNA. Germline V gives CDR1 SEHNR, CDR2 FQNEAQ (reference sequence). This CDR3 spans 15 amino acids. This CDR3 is CASSSSGTGALEQYF.

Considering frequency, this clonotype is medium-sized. CDR3 residues: CSAQLANSYNEQFF. The gene calls are TRBV20-1 and TRBJ2-1; TCRdb picks TRBD2, but there is no DNA to check that call. The CDR3 has 14 amino acids. CDR1 and CDR2 from the germline V gene are DFQATT and SNEGSKA (reference sequence).

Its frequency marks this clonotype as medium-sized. Here the CDR3 reads CASSLTSGTDTQYF. The V and J genes are TRBV7-6 and TRBJ2-3. The germline V gene encodes CDR1 SGHVS and CDR2 FNYEAQ. The CDR3 covers 14 residues. Complete variable domain (other parts from reference TRBV7-6 and TRBJ2-3): GAGVSQSPRYKVTKRGQDVALRCDPISGHVSLYWYRQALGQGPEFLTYFNYEAQQDKSGLPNDRFSAERPEGSISTLTIQRTEQRDSAMYRCASSLTSGTDTQYFGPGTRLTVL.

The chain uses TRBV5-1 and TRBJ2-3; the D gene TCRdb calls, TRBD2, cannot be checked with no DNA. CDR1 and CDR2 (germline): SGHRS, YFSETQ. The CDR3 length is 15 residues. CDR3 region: CASSREASDTDTQYF.